This TCR beta chain was documented in a study of T cell responses to AZD1222 COVID-19 vaccine. The CDR3 is made up of 15 amino acids. Trimming cost V 6 bases and J 4 bases; bases outside gene matches: 10. CDR1 is MNHEY and CDR2 is SVGAGI in the germline V gene. Only in-frame clones appear in the TCRdb table, and some are missing; sequencing was by immunoSEQ multiplex PCR. The table includes about 190,000 clones, 85% to 90% detected once. The rearrangement uses TRBV6-5 and TRBJ2-3; 7 bases line up with TRBD1. This specimen was peripheral blood, taken on day 0 of AZD1222 vaccination. The receptor's source is an adult in good health. The CDR3 coding sequence is TGTGCCAGCAGCCTAACAGGGGTCTCCCCAGATACGCAGTATTTT. This gives the protein CASSLTGVSPDTQYF.